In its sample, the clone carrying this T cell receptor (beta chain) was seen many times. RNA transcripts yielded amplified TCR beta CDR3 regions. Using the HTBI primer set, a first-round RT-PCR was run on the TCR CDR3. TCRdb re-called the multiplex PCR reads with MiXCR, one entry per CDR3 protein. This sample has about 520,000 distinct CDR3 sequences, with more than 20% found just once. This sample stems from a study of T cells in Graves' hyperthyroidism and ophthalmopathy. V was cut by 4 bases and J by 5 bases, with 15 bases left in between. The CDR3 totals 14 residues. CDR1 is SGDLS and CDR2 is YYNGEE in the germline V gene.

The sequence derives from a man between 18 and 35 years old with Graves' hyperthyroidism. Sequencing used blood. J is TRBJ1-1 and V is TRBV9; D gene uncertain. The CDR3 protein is CASSTSGKGTEAFF. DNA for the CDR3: TGTGCCAGCAGCACCTCGGGGAAAGGTACTGAAGCTTTCTTT.